These 32 T cell receptor beta chains originate from one sample sequenced in a study of blood T cell repertoires in COVID-19. Repertoires were generated with immunoSEQ multiplex PCR, while TCRdb's copy carries only in-frame clones and drops some. The data show about 330,000 clones, approximately 85% seen once. Material: peripheral blood. The receptors were gathered from a human donor in a cohort sampled during active COVID-19.

This chain joins TRBV6-5 and TRBJ1-2; 7 nucleotides agree with TRBD1. V shed 6 bases and J 8 bases; nucleotides not matched to a gene: 12. The CDR3 totals 14 residues. The germline gives CDR1 MNHEY, CDR2 SVGAGI. CDR3 sequence reads: CASRADRILGGYTF. Written as DNA, the CDR3 is TGTGCCAGCAGGGCGGACAGGATTTTAGGCGGCTACACCTTC.

The chain carries TRBV19 and TRBJ1-1, with TRBD1 matching 9 bases. V was pared by 7 bases and J by 5 bases, with 8 bases of the junction left unmatched. The germline CDR1 and CDR2 sequences are LNHDA and SQIVND (reference sequence). This CDR3 spans 14 amino acids. The CDR3 DNA follows: TGTGCCAGTATCGAACAGGGGGCGCGGACTGAAGCTTTCTTT. Protein product: CASIEQGARTEAFF. The whole variable domain, filled in from reference TRBV19 and TRBJ1-1, reads DGGITQSPKYLFRKEGQNVTLSCEQNLNHDAMYWYRQDPGQGLRLIYYSQIVNDFQKGDIAEGYSVSREKKESFPLTVTSAQKNPTAFYLCASIEQGARTEAFFGQGTRLTVV.

V usage is TRBV7-9 and J usage is TRBJ2-7; a possible D gene is TRBD1 (5 bases). The V gene's germline CDR1 is SEHNR and CDR2 FQNEAQ (reference sequence). This CDR3 has 13 residues. V lost 10 bases and J 4 bases, leaving 17 bases between the germline ends. For the CDR3, the DNA is TGTGCCATCTCTACAGGAGACGAATACGAGCAGTACTTC. This gives the protein CAISTGDEYEQYF.

The rearrangement joins TRBV29-1 to TRBJ2-6; D is uncertain. Between the trimmed V and J ends, which lost 4 bases and 0 bases, there was a span of 4 bases. This CDR3 has 13 residues. Germline-derived CDR1 and CDR2 are SQVTM and ANQGSEA. This CDR3 reads CSVGSSGANVLTF. CDR3 DNA sequence: TGCAGCGTTGGGAGCTCTGGGGCCAACGTCCTGACTTTC.

This clone has a single count. The rearrangement links TRBV2 to TRBJ2-7; tentatively, D is TRBD1 (6 bases). Germline CDR1 is SNHLY and CDR2 is FYNNEI. This CDR3 is 14 amino acids long. The germline V and J ends were trimmed by 10 bases and 4 bases, with 20 bases remaining between them. The CDR3 coding sequence is TGTGCCACCCGGGACACAAGTTTAAGTTACGAGCAGTACTTC. Residues: CATRDTSLSYEQYF.

This sequence joins TRBV6-5 and TRBJ2-7; possibly TRBD2 for D (5 bases). V was clipped by 0 bases and J by 2 bases, with 11 bases between them. The length of the CDR3 is 15 residues. Germline CDR1 and CDR2: MNHEY and SVGAGI. In DNA form, the CDR3 reads TGTGCCAGCAGTTACTCGAGACAAGCGGCCTACGAGCAGTACTTC. Its translation is CASSYSRQAAYEQYF.

Notes on this clone: Other DNA sequences in the same sample also yield this CDR3. The rearrangement uses TRBV6-5 and TRBJ2-7; TRBD1 agrees at 9 bases. Germline V gene data show CDR1 as MNHEY and CDR2 as SVGAGI. This CDR3 contains 12 residues. Trimming at V came to 6 bases and at J to 7 bases, leaving 4 bases not matched to a gene. CDR3 coding DNA: TGTGCCAGCAGGACAGGGGGGAATGAGCAGTACTTC. Translated, it gives CASRTGGNEQYF.

The chain employs TRBV4-1 and TRBJ2-1; TRBD2 matches at 12 bases. This CDR3 is built from 15 residues. J was trimmed by 4 bases and V by 5 bases; bases with no gene match: 3. The germline V gene has CDR1 MGHRA and CDR2 YSYEKL. This CDR3 is CASSSTSGSYNEQFF. CDR3 sequence (DNA): TGCGCCAGCAGCTCGACTAGCGGGAGTTACAATGAGCAGTTCTTC.

The chain has TRBV5-1 and TRBJ2-2; possible D gene TRBD2, 6 bases. Deletions cut 7 bases from V and 7 bases from J, with 11 bases between. Germline assignment: CDR1 SGHRS and CDR2 YFSETQ. This CDR3 comprises 12 residues. CDR3 loop: CASEAGGGELFF. The CDR3 region has the DNA TGCGCCAGCGAAGCCGGGGGCGGGGAGCTGTTTTTT.

J is TRBJ2-7 and V is TRBV21-1; TRBD1, the D gene given by the table, was not confirmed from the DNA. TRBV21-1 is listed as a pseudogene. There are 15 residues in the CDR3. DNA for the CDR3: TGTGCCAGCAGCCGAGTCGGGACAGGGGTGGGCGAGCAGTACTTC. Translated, it gives CASSRVGTGVGEQYF.

The chain uses TRBV5-1 and TRBJ2-7; 7 bases match TRBD1. Germline loops: CDR1 SGHRS, CDR2 YFSETQ. The CDR3 consists of 12 residues. J gave up 6 bases and V 3 bases, and 3 bases lay outside the gene matches. For the CDR3, the DNA is TGCGCCAGCAGCTATTCAGGGGGCGAGCAGTACTTC. Protein product: CASSYSGGEQYF.

This clone appeared once. The chain uses TRBV3-1 (or the pseudogene TRBV3-2) and TRBJ2-7, with TRBD2 identical over 13 bases. V gave up 5 bases and J gave up 6 bases; unmatched junction bases: 7. The V gene's germline CDR1 is LGHDT and CDR2 YNNKEL (reference sequence). The CDR3 is 15 residues long. CDR3 loop: CASSSHRLAGGEQYF. The CDR3, as DNA: TGTGCCAGCAGCTCCCATCGACTAGCGGGGGGCGAGCAGTACTTC.

Of note for this clone: One junction end disagrees with the germline gene, perhaps due to a read error. The rearrangement uses TRBV10-2 and TRBJ2-2; 7 nucleotides agree with TRBD1. CDR3 length: 13 residues. The V gene's germline CDR1 is WSHSY and CDR2 SAAADI. The DNA of the CDR3 is TGCGCCAGCCGTGAAGGGGGCTCCGGGGAGCTGTTTTTT. Translated, it gives CASREGGSGELFF.

The sample holds one count of this clone. V is TRBV5-5 and J is TRBJ1-3; a weak D match, TRBD1 (6 bases). V lost 1 base to trimming and J lost 2 bases, with 7 bases between them. CDR1 and CDR2 (germline): SGHKS, YYEKEE (reference sequence). The CDR3 covers 14 residues. CDR3 in DNA: TGTGCCAGCAGCTTGTCAGGGGCTGGAAACACCATATATTTT. This sequence encodes CASSLSGAGNTIYF. The whole variable domain, filled in from reference TRBV5-5 and TRBJ1-3, reads DAGVTQSPTHLIKTRGQQVTLRCSPISGHKSVSWYQQVLGQGPQFIFQYYEKEERGRGNFPDRFSARQFPNYSSELNVNALLLGDSALYLCASSLSGAGNTIYFGEGSWLTVV.

V and J are TRBV4-2 and TRBJ2-7, with a tentative D call TRBD2 (5 bases). The germline V gene has CDR1 LGHNA and CDR2 YNFKEQ. This CDR3 spans 16 amino acids. Trimming removed 1 base from V and 6 bases from J, with 19 bases in between. The CDR3 region has the DNA TGTGCCAGCAGCCAAGTGGGTGCCGGACTCCCCGGCGAGCAGTACTTC. Translation: CASSQVGAGLPGEQYF.

V usage is TRBV29-1 and J usage is TRBJ2-1, with D hard to call. Per germline, CDR1 SQVTM and CDR2 ANQGSEA. The CDR3 covers 8 residues. The V end lost 6 bases, the J end lost 9 bases, and 3 bases lay between the germline ends. CDR3 coding DNA: TGCAGCGTGGCTGAGCAGTTCTTC. This translates into CSVAEQFF.

The genes are TRBV4-1 and TRBJ1-5, with D maybe TRBD1 (6 bases). V lost 2 bases to trimming and J lost 8 bases, with 16 bases between them. Germline V gene sequence: CDR1 MGHRA, CDR2 YSYEKL. This CDR3 comprises 15 residues. The CDR3 region is CASSQSNEEGEPQHF. The DNA of the CDR3 is TGCGCCAGCAGCCAAAGTAACGAAGAGGGGGAGCCCCAGCATTTT.

The V and J genes are TRBV19 and TRBJ2-1; D may be TRBD1 (6 bases). V shed 1 base and J shed 0 bases, with 10 bases lying between them. The germline V gene has CDR1 LNHDA and CDR2 SQIVND (reference sequence). This CDR3 region has 16 residues. The CDR3: CASSIATGYSYNEQFF. The CDR3 region has the DNA TGTGCCAGTAGTATAGCCACAGGGTACTCCTACAATGAGCAGTTCTTC.

The genes are TRBV20-1 and TRBJ2-7, with a tentative D call TRBD2 (5 bases). The CDR3 sequence is 15 residues long. Looked up from germline, CDR1 is DFQATT and CDR2 is SNEGSKA (reference sequence). Deletions cut 3 bases from V and 3 bases from J, with 18 bases between. The chain's CDR3 is CSASYPTRNLYEQYF. The CDR3 DNA follows: TGCAGTGCTAGTTACCCTACTAGAAATCTCTACGAGCAGTACTTC.

The J gene is TRBJ1-3, the V gene TRBV6-5, with TRBD1 matching over 9 bases. CDR1 is MNHEY, CDR2 SVGAGI, per germline. This CDR3 is built from 15 residues. V dropped 6 bases and J dropped 0; count of bases not matched to a gene: 3. The CDR3 sequence is CASRGDRASGNTIYF. The CDR3 DNA is TGTGCCAGCAGGGGGGACAGGGCCTCTGGAAACACCATATATTTT.

This clone was observed a few times. The V call is TRBV5-1, the J call TRBJ1-2; maybe TRBD1 (5 bases). V was clipped by 4 bases and J by 6 bases, with 19 bases between them. Per germline, CDR1 SGHRS and CDR2 YFSETQ. The CDR3 totals 15 residues. The CDR3 nucleotides are TGCGCCAGCAGCCTCGACCCCCACAGGCCCGATGGCTACACCTTC. Translation gives CASSLDPHRPDGYTF.

The V gene is TRBV6-5, the J gene TRBJ1-5; 7 bases line up with TRBD1. The germline gives CDR1 MNHEY, CDR2 SVGAGI. The CDR3 covers 15 residues. V lost 5 bases to trimming and J lost 0 bases; unmatched junction nucleotides: 4. The CDR3 DNA follows: TGTGCCAGCAGTCCGACAGGGAATAGCAATCAGCCCCAGCATTTT. It encodes CASSPTGNSNQPQHF.

This chain links TRBV28 with TRBJ2-7, with 9 bases identical to TRBD1. Germline trimming cut 1 base from V and 3 bases from J; bases unmatched to any gene: 4. Looked up from germline, CDR1 is MDHEN and CDR2 is SYDVKM. The length of the CDR3 is 15 residues. In DNA, the CDR3 is TGTGCCAGCAGTTTATACGGACAGGGGAACTACGAGCAGTACTTC. Amino acid sequence: CASSLYGQGNYEQYF. The full variable domain, its missing parts supplied by reference TRBV28 and TRBJ2-7, is DVKVTQSSRYLVKRTGEKVFLECVQDMDHENMFWYRQDPGLGLRLIYFSYDVKMKEKGDIPEGYSVSREKKERFSLILESASTNQTSMYLCASSLYGQGNYEQYFGPGTRLTVT.

The CDR3 DNA is TGTGCCAGCAGCTTATTGGGGGCTATTGAAGCTTTCTTT. It is translated as CASSLLGAIEAFF. The chain is built from TRBV11-2 and TRBJ1-1; tentatively, D is TRBD1 (6 bases). Germline V CDR1 and CDR2: SGHAT, FQNNGV. The CDR3 is 13 amino acids. Trimming removed 2 bases at V and 7 bases at J, with 11 bases between.

The V and J genes are TRBV3-1 (or the pseudogene TRBV3-2) and TRBJ1-3, with D uncertain. With 4 bases removed from V and 4 bases from J, the gap between germline ends came to 17 bases. Per the germline V gene, CDR1 is LGHDT and CDR2 is YNNKEL (reference sequence). The CDR3 consists of 16 residues. This chain's CDR3 is CASSPSTRATGNTIYF. CDR3 nucleotides: TGTGCCAGCAGCCCATCGACAAGAGCTACCGGAAACACCATATATTTT.

V and J are TRBV15 and TRBJ1-3; 7 nucleotides align to TRBD1. J was trimmed by 4 bases and V by 8 bases; bases with no gene match: 8. The CDR3 totals 14 residues. CDR1 LNHNV and CDR2 YYDKDF come from the germline V gene (reference sequence). CDR3 nucleotide sequence: TGTGCCACCGGGGACAGTTCGTTCGGAAACACCATATATTTT. It is translated as CATGDSSFGNTIYF.

The table lists this clone with a few counts. The V gene is TRBV6-6, the J gene TRBJ1-1; D not resolved. Germline V CDR1 and CDR2: MNHNY, SVGAGI (reference sequence). This CDR3 spans 12 amino acids. Trimming removed 8 bases from V and 6 bases from J, with 13 bases in between. The CDR3 nucleotides read TGTGCCAGCGGGAGACAAGGCTCTGAAGCTTTCTTT. Translating gives CASGRQGSEAFF.

The chain couples TRBV12-5 to TRBJ1-3, with TRBD1 matching 8 bases. Per the germline V gene, CDR1 is LGHNT and CDR2 is FRNRAP. The CDR3 is 16 amino acids. V shed 4 bases and J 4 bases; nucleotides not matched to a gene: 9. The CDR3 here is CASGSTGELGGNTIYF. DNA for the CDR3: TGTGCTAGTGGTTCGACAGGGGAATTAGGAGGAAACACCATATATTTT.

This chain uses TRBV7-2 with TRBJ1-5; no firm D call. The CDR3 extends over 12 amino acids. V lost 5 bases and J lost 5, with 7 bases in between. Germline CDR1 and CDR2: SGHTA and FQGNSA. In DNA, the CDR3 is TGTGCCAGCAGCATTCTCCATCAGCCCCAGCATTTT. It encodes CASSILHQPQHF.

The chain uses TRBV9 and TRBJ2-7; D is undetermined. V was cut by 0 bases and J by 2 bases, with 9 bases left in between. This CDR3 has 14 residues. Germline V gene sequence: CDR1 SGDLS, CDR2 YYNGEE. CDR3 sequence: CASSVERGAYEQYF. For the CDR3, the DNA is TGTGCCAGCAGCGTAGAACGCGGAGCCTACGAGCAGTACTTC. Combining the CDR3 with reference TRBV9 and TRBJ2-7 gives the whole variable domain DSGVTQTPKHLITATGQRVTLRCSPRSGDLSVYWYQQSLDQGLQFLIQYYNGEERAKGNILERFSAQQFPDLHSELNLSSLELGDSALYFCASSVERGAYEQYFGPGTRLTVT.

This clone was found a few times. In nucleotides, the CDR3 is TGTGCCAGCATGGAGGGCCAGTCCTATGGCTACACCTTC. Protein sequence: CASMEGQSYGYTF. The rearrangement joins TRBV6-6 to TRBJ1-2; D is undetermined. The CDR3 runs to 13 residues. V lost 7 bases and J 4 bases, leaving 13 bases between the germline ends. The germline CDR1 and CDR2 sequences are MNHNY and SVGAGI (reference sequence).

The V gene is TRBV9, the J gene TRBJ2-1, with D perhaps matching TRBD1 (5 bases). There are 15 residues in the CDR3. V was trimmed by 2 bases and J by 7 bases, leaving 16 bases between them. Per germline, CDR1 SGDLS and CDR2 YYNGEE. In DNA form, the CDR3 reads TGTGCCAGCAGCGTGACTCAGGGTTTGAGGAATGAGCAGTTCTTC. Amino acids: CASSVTQGLRNEQFF.